The present TCR beta chain was sequenced within a study of naive and memory T cell subsets (dated by TCRdb to the late 2010s). About the study as a whole: The study applied an open-source, UMI-based TCR alpha and beta sequencing pipeline to sorted naive and memory peripheral blood T cell subsets. The results of the functional CMV T cell responses matched the IgG serology results in every case. RNA was DNase-treated and reverse transcribed with TCR constant-region primers, mostly using SuperScript III. The investigation overall reported the following: The repertoire findings for the naive and memory subsets could not be validated, as no ground truth was available. RNA-based TCR counts may be affected by expression changes linked to T cell activation and differentiation. The abundance of TCRs followed a power law with an exponent that differed between naive and memory subsets yet stayed consistent across the three individuals. A few larger clonotypes were found in naive repertoires, especially CD8, and these larger clonotypes were possibly memory cells re-expressing CD45RA. A clonotype was defined as a single alpha or beta chain sequence rather than as a paired alpha/beta receptor. After error correction, over 95% of naive TCR sequences appeared only once, giving much steeper abundance distributions than memory subsets. In both CD4 and CD8 cells, the Gini index increased while Shannon and inverse Simpson diversity decreased from naive through CM, EM and EMRA.

From the second PCR step on, the TCR alpha and beta chain libraries were amplified in separate reactions. CMV status of each donor was established by measuring IFNgamma production from CD4+ T cells after fresh PBMCs were stimulated overnight with CMV viral lysate. CD4 T cells were positively selected using Miltenyi beads, after which CD8 T cells were positively selected from the CD4-negative fraction. Cells were stained for CD3, CD4, CD8, CD45RA, CD27 and a live/dead dye and were sorted on a BD Aria II into four subsets based on CD45RA and CD27. Three healthy volunteers provided blood, and each donor's sample was split into CD4 and CD8 T cells and then further divided into four differentiation subsets. Around 130 ml of peripheral blood was collected from each donor, and PBMC were isolated from the blood using Ficoll-Paque PLUS density-gradient centrifugation. The sorted cells were lysed in RLT buffer, after which RNA was extracted using a Qiagen RNeasy kit and kept at -80 degrees C.

The library was produced with UMI-ligation and nested PCR. The beta constant-region primer consisted of an equimolar mixture of two oligonucleotides that together covered TRBC1 and TRBC2. The ligated cDNA went through four rounds of PCR with nested alpha and beta constant-region primers together with the SP2 primer. A single-stranded oligonucleotide carrying the SP2 primer and a 12-nucleotide UMI was ligated to the 3' end of the cDNA by T4 RNA ligase 1. The ligation reaction was kept at 16 degrees C for roughly 18-24 hours. PCR2 was usually performed as a SYBR Green qPCR and halted at a preset threshold so that over-amplification would not occur. Apart from the first purification, every purification step used Agencourt AMPure XP magnetic beads. Library amounts were measured by Qubit and library quality was assessed on a TapeStation, where the main peak was expected at around 650 bp. The pooled libraries were sequenced on an Illumina MiSeq using v2 2x251 paired-end kits, which usually yielded about 0.85-2 million reads per sample. Each sample's library went into the pool at roughly 4 nM, and roughly 5-8% PhiX was added to help with cluster recognition. In the authors' own workflow: Using tag matching that tolerated one base-pair mismatch, Decombinator assigned V and J genes to FASTQ reads that had been processed by Demultiplexor. UMIs were used by Collapsinator to correct both sequencing errors and frequency errors arising from PCR heterogeneity. TCRs were translated and CDR3s were extracted from the conserved cysteine to the FGXG phenylalanine by CDR3Translator, with non-productive sequences being flagged. Repertoires were subsampled to equal numbers of UMI-defined TCRs before Gini, Shannon entropy and inverse Simpson indices were calculated. Power-law fits to clonotype abundance distributions were performed by maximum likelihood within the linear range. Similar UMI counts, unique TCR numbers and clonal distributions were obtained with the pipeline and with MIGEC on one naive CD8 sample. One analysis removed from the naive repertoire any naive TCRs that were also found in any memory subset from the same donor. A set of 7,322 CMV-associated CDR3 sequences, compiled from VDJdb and a published dataset, was used to search the repertoires. TCRdb cleaned the public reads at Q25 with fastp, built clones with MiXCR and kept in-frame beta chains. All rows with the same CDR3 protein become a single entry with the most common DNA and genes. In this record, the V and J calls reflect TCRdb's handling and not the investigators' own analysis. For this sample the table gives 120,000 to 150,000 distinct CDR3 sequences, of which about 23% were detected only once. Of the sample, 0.085% to 0.11% is held by the ten largest clones.

As for this clonotype: What this receptor recognizes is not known. No base quality information exists; no much larger clone differs at one position.

Its CDR3 holds 15 amino acids, cysteine through phenylalanine. Only the CDR3 DNA stays, 45 bases, in frame from base 1. Trimming at the junction amounts to 0 bases on V and 4 bases on J, and the germline ends lie 13 bases apart. CDR1 and CDR2, looked up from the germline V gene, are SGHRS and YFSETQ. Sequenced: naive CD4+ T cells from blood. In the paper's terms, the cell subset or site label means: naive T cells, CD45RA high CD27+. The TCR originated in a human donor in good health. Recombination linked TRBV5-1 to TRBJ2-5; the D gene assignment is perhaps TRBD1 or TRBD2, with each matching 7 bases. The CDR3 in this case is CASSLEQGRGETQYF. In nucleotide form, the sequence is TGCGCCAGCAGCTTGGAACAGGGGAGGGGAGAGACCCAGTACTTC. Beyond the CDR3, the reference TRBV5-1 and TRBJ2-5 genes provide the residues; the full variable domain reads: KAGVTQTPRYLIKTRGQQVTLSCSPISGHRSVSWYQQTPGQGLQFLFEYFSETQRNKGNFPGRFSGRQFSNSRSEMNVSTLELGDSALYLCASSLEQGRGETQYFGPGTRLLVL.